This entry concerns a single TCR beta chain. Its cognate antigen has yet to be identified. Base qualities are not recorded, but no much larger clone differs from it by a single base. This entry comes from a study of T cell responses to AZD1222 COVID-19 vaccine (dated by TCRdb to the early 2020s). Turning to the overall study: TCR sequencing covered 230 to 250 trial participants: 200 to 220 given two doses of AZD1222 and 26 given two doses of MenACWY control vaccine. Enrollment into the trials was organized by age into subgroups of 18-55, 56-69 and 70-plus years, and those subgroups contained approximately 150, 30 and 60 TCR-sequenced participants, respectively. Study-wide findings and limitations: In the small 56-69-year group, the increase in depth fell short of significance, most likely because of low power. Conclusions about previously exposed vaccinees are limited, since just a handful of AZD1222 recipients were seropositive for SARS-CoV-2 at baseline. Because no samples from the day 14 peak response were available, repertoires could be characterized only after the peak T cell response. Most participants were white British and females outnumbered males, and the authors suggested that clonal diversity may have been underestimated. Spike-specific TCR breadth and depth rose significantly after two AZD1222 doses compared with day 0 and with MenACWY recipients. Nearly half of unique spike-specific TCRs reportedly recognized epitopes outside regions mutated in the B.1.351 and B.1.1.7 variants. The vaccine-associated CD4 TCRs covered the entire spike protein, and the dominant responses fell in regions 160-218 and 743-854.

The CDR3 regions of human TCRbeta chains were subjected to immunosequencing. For the original study's pipeline: Repertoire TCRs were matched against a reference library of SARS-CoV-2-specific TCRs generated with the MIRA antigen-specificity platform. Breadth was defined as the fraction of unique TCRs that were SARS-CoV-2-associated, and depth was defined as the fraction of total T cells that were SARS-CoV-2-associated. Each spike-specific TCR was assigned to its reactive spike region and to a CD4 or CD8 class using the MIRA data. Log10-transformed breadth and depth values were compared by one-way ANOVA with Sidak's multiple comparisons tests. Entries here come from immuneACCESS through TCRdb and include only in-frame sequences with V and J called. Some clones fail to appear in such tables; in the studies checked, an unresolved V gene covers under half of the shortfall, and the cause of the remainder is unknown. D and trimming come from the DNA, and the V and J calls and clone size come from that table. Within this sample are more than 80,000 clones, with roughly nine tenths of them counted one time only. Roughly 3.1% of the sample is in the top ten clones.

The meaning of the sample's time point label: about 28 days (+/-7) after the second vaccine dose. AZD1222 recipients given second doses at about 4 weeks or at about 12 weeks were pooled, since spike-specific TCR depth and breadth were not found to differ between the two schedules. Samples from vaccinated people were obtained from the UK trials COV001 and COV002, which included a single-blind randomized controlled phase 2/3 trial of AZD1222 (ChAdOx1 nCoV-19) in healthy adults. Trial participant PBMC samples were collected at day 0 and day 28 after the second dose for TCRbeta chain sequencing. The germline V gene encodes CDR1 LNHDA and CDR2 SQIVND (reference sequence). From the cysteine up to the phenylalanine, the CDR3 has a length of 17 residues. Only the CDR3 DNA stays, 51 bases, in frame from base 1. V is clipped by 4 bases and J by 1 base, and the sequence between their germline boundaries is 17 bases long.

This specimen consisted of peripheral blood, obtained 28 days after the second AZD1222 dose. Recombination linked TRBV19 to TRBJ1-5; TRBD1 is perhaps the D gene, given 6 matching bases. This TCR derives from an adult who received the AZD1222 COVID-19 vaccine. The bases read TGTGCCAGTAGTACCGCCCACAGGGTGCCGAGCAATCAGCCCCAGCATTTT. It codes for CASSTAHRVPSNQPQHF.